The entry below describes one T cell receptor beta chain. Its antigen is not yet known. The record has no base qualities; no much larger clone is one base away. RNA was extracted using the RNeasy kit, and about 0.45 to 1 ug of the RNA was reverse transcribed with random hexamers. The immunoSEQ multiplex PCR assay, which covers 54 Vbeta and 13 Jbeta segments, was used to amplify TCR beta CDR3 regions. To correct PCR amplification bias, a synthetic template baseline was used for both primer optimization and computational correction. Per the authors' processing: Only productive sequences were kept, with reads annotated to V, D and J genes according to IMGT and analyzed in immunoSEQ Analyzer. Clonality was computed as one minus Shannon entropy normalized by log2 of the number of productive unique sequences. For each patient and control, public and private clones were evaluated among the 100 most prevalent clones. Clones were defined as Susac-specific when absent from the healthy and MS cohorts, from over 950 published viral clones and from other ImmuneACCESS disease sequences. TCRdb itself trimmed the public reads at Q25 with fastp, ran MiXCR and retained productive beta chains. Entries are consolidated by CDR3 protein sequence, retaining the most common genes and DNA. The V and J calls and clone size are TCRdb's, not the authors'. Present in this sample are around 270,000 distinct CDR3 sequences, about 89% of which were seen just once. The ten largest clones add up to more than 0.15% of the sample.

From the cysteine through the phenylalanine, the CDR3 covers 16 amino acids. Only the CDR3 region is kept as DNA, spanning 48 bases read in frame from base 1. Per the germline V gene (reference sequence), DFQATT is the CDR1 and SNEGSKA is the CDR2. Relative to germline, V is 6 bases shorter and J is 3 bases shorter, with 23 bases between their ends. This entry comes from a study of CD8 T cells in Susac syndrome (dated by TCRdb to the late 2010s). Study-wide context: The study used repertoire sequencing to test whether antigen drove CD8+ T cell activation and differentiation in Susac syndrome. CD8+ T cell repertoire clonality was compared between about 12 healthy donors, some 14 Susac syndrome patients and around 15 multiple sclerosis patients.

Peripheral blood CD8+ and CD4+ T cells from healthy donors, Susac syndrome patients and multiple sclerosis patients were profiled using high-throughput TCR beta sequencing. Multiple sclerosis controls were treatment-naive patients with stable or active relapsing-remitting disease fulfilling revised McDonald criteria. CD8+ TEMRA cells were enriched by FACS, while bulk CD8+ and CD4+ T cells were purified by magnetic negative isolation. Blood was drawn into EDTA tubes, processed within 24 hours, and PBMCs were isolated by density gradient centrifugation. PBMCs destined for TCR sequencing were cryopreserved in liquid nitrogen and later thawed in a 37 °C water bath. A purity of at least 90% was achieved for sorted or isolated CD4+, CD8+ and CD8+ TEMRA cells. Here is what the overall study found, with its caveats: The number of individuals in the TCR sequencing and HLA analysis was recognized as being relatively small.

The receptor comes from a human donor with multiple sclerosis. Recombination connected TRBV20-1 to TRBJ1-2; a tentative D match to TRBD1 spans 5 bases. The sample consisted of CD8+ T cells from PBMCs. The DNA sequence is as follows: TGCAGTGCCATAGATTGGGACGGGACTCCGGACTATGGCTACACCTTC. It translates as CSAIDWDGTPDYGYTF.